The next 23 T cell receptor beta chains were all read from a single sample in a study of Ad26.COV2.S vaccination and SARS-CoV-2 variants. The sample's treatment: around 19 received Ad26.COV2.S at low or high dose, single or two shots; about 5 received placebo; per-sample allocation not given. Sample collection was performed on day 63 after the first vaccine or placebo injection. Clones were sequenced by immunoSEQ multiplex PCR, and TCRdb holds only the in-frame ones, with some missing. The table shows a few hundred thousand clones, with around 90% occurring only once. Sample: peripheral blood, taken in a trial of Ad26.COV2.S vaccine versus placebo. These receptors all come from a person aged 18 to 59 who received the Ad26.COV2.S COVID-19 vaccine or a placebo.

The chain is built from TRBV30 and TRBJ1-1; a weak D match, TRBD1 (6 bases). This CDR3 has 14 amino acids. Germline V gives CDR1 GTSNPN, CDR2 SVGIG (reference sequence). V was clipped by 2 bases and J by 4 bases, with 14 bases between them. DNA for the CDR3: TGTGCCTGGAGTATGGGGGGCCTGAGCACTGAAGCTTTCTTT. It is translated as CAWSMGGLSTEAFF.

The rearrangement links TRBV29-1 to TRBJ2-5; TRBD2 agrees at 10 bases. Germline values: CDR1 SQVTM, CDR2 ANQGSEA. This CDR3 is 14 amino acids long. The ends lost 4 bases at V and 3 bases at J; junction bases unmatched: 5. The CDR3 sequence: CSVVGLAGEETQYF. The CDR3 DNA reads TGCAGCGTTGTTGGCCTAGCGGGAGAAGAGACCCAGTACTTC.

The rearrangement links TRBV6-2 or TRBV6-3 to TRBJ2-5; 8 bases fit TRBD2. CDR3 length equals 14 residues. V dropped 2 bases and J dropped 3; count of bases not matched to a gene: 2. Germline CDR1 is MNHEY and CDR2 is SVGEGT. The chain's CDR3 is CASSYIGGEETQYF. The CDR3 nucleotides are TGTGCCAGCAGTTACATCGGGGGGGAAGAGACCCAGTACTTC.

A word on this clone: In the same sample, other DNA sequences code for this CDR3. The chain is built from TRBV7-8 and TRBJ2-7, with D unclear. The CDR3 extends over 12 amino acids. Germline values: CDR1 SGHVS, CDR2 FQNEAQ. V was trimmed by 5 bases and J by 4 bases, leaving 9 bases between them. The CDR3 region has the DNA TGTGCCAGCAGCCCACAGAGTTACGAGCAGTACTTC. Translating gives CASSPQSYEQYF. The complete variable domain, with remaining parts taken from reference TRBV7-8 and TRBJ2-7, reads GAGVSQSPRYKVAKRGQDVALRCDPISGHVSLFWYQQALGQGPEFLTYFQNEAQLDKSGLPSDRFFAERPEGSVSTLKIQRTQQEDSAVYLCASSPQSYEQYFGPGTRLTVT.

About this clone: This likely comes from a read error, as the CDR3 has no conserved phenylalanine or tryptophan at its end. The DNA is left out, because the CDR3 cannot be placed on it with certainty; the CDR3 is given as TCRdb lists it. The rearrangement links TRBV14 to TRBJ1-2. The CDR3 is made up of 12 amino acids, end residues included. Per the germline V gene, CDR1 is SGHDN and CDR2 is FVKESK. CDR3 sequence: CASSPDPRPPWI.

The chain recombines TRBV10-3 with TRBJ2-2, with 7 nucleotides matching TRBD1. Germline V gene lookup returns CDR1 ENHRY and CDR2 SYGVKD. Germline trimming cut 1 base from V and 1 base from J; bases unmatched to any gene: 0. There are 15 residues in the CDR3. CDR3 amino acids: CAISEWDRNTGELFF. CDR3 nucleotides: TGTGCCATCAGTGAGTGGGACAGGAACACCGGGGAGCTGTTTTTT.

This clone was counted a single time. The chain carries TRBV4-1 and TRBJ2-3; TRBD2 matches at 11 bases. Trimming took 5 bases from V and 2 from J; bases not matched to a gene: 6. Germline CDR1 and CDR2: MGHRA and YSYEKL. The CDR3 totals 16 residues. The DNA for the CDR3 is TGCGCCAGCAGCACCCGACTAGCGGGGACCACAGATACGCAGTATTTT. Amino acid sequence: CASSTRLAGTTDTQYF.

The genes are TRBV28 and TRBJ1-2; 7 positions agree with TRBD1. This CDR3 is 13 amino acids long. Looked up from germline, CDR1 is MDHEN and CDR2 is SYDVKM. The trim removed 6 bases at V and 4 bases at J, leaving 5 bases unmatched. The CDR3 here is CASRETGTYGYTF. The CDR3 DNA reads as TGTGCCAGCAGGGAGACAGGGACCTATGGCTACACCTTC.

This sequence joins TRBV28 and TRBJ2-7; TRBD1 matches at 7 bases. The CDR3 sequence is 12 residues long. V shed 4 bases, J shed 5 bases, and the junction held 2 bases outside the gene matches. CDR1 is MDHEN and CDR2 is SYDVKM in the germline V gene. The CDR3 coding sequence is TGTGCCAGCAGTTCCGGGACAGACGAGCAGTACTTC. Translating gives CASSSGTDEQYF.

V and J are TRBV18 and TRBJ2-3; no firm D call. The germline V and J ends were trimmed by 0 bases and 6 bases, with 10 bases remaining between them. The CDR3 consists of 14 residues. Germline V gene sequence: CDR1 KGHSH, CDR2 LQKENI. The CDR3 nucleotides are TGTGCCAGCTCACCACCAACCACATACGATACGCAGTATTTT. Encoded protein: CASSPPTTYDTQYF. The variable domain in full, completed from reference TRBV18 and TRBJ2-3, reads NAGVMQNPRHLVRRRGQEARLRCSPMKGHSHVYWYRQLPEEGLKFMVYLQKENIIDESGMPKERFSAEFPKEGPSILRIQQVVRGDSAAYFCASSPPTTYDTQYFGPGTRLTVL.

This clone occurred once. The chain joins TRBV4-3 to TRBJ2-5, with D unclear. CDR3 size: 16 residues. CDR1 is LGHNA, CDR2 YSLEER, per germline. V shed 4 bases and J shed 7 bases, with 22 bases lying between them. The chain's CDR3 is CASSPGIAVGIGTQYF. The CDR3 coding sequence is TGCGCCAGCAGCCCTGGGATCGCGGTTGGGATAGGGACCCAGTACTTC.

The chain uses TRBV10-3 and TRBJ2-7, with 9 bases that match TRBD1. CDR3 length equals 15 residues. Germline V gene sequence: CDR1 ENHRY, CDR2 SYGVKD. V shed 3 bases, J shed 6 bases, and the junction held 9 bases outside the gene matches. CDR3 loop: CAISDSGTGTPEQYF. CDR3 DNA sequence: TGTGCCATCAGTGACTCCGGGACAGGGACTCCCGAGCAGTACTTC.

This clone was detected once. The chain joins TRBV9 to TRBJ2-1; TRBD2 agrees at 8 bases. CDR1 is SGDLS, CDR2 YYNGEE, per germline. Unmatched junction bases numbered 10, after V lost 2 bases and J lost 6 bases. The CDR3 runs to 16 residues. The CDR3, as DNA: TGTGCCAGCAGCGTGGGGTCCGGGACTAGTGCCAATGAGCAGTTCTTC. Translation: CASSVGSGTSANEQFF.

In its sample, this clone was seen once. This rearrangement joins TRBV2 to TRBJ2-7, with 7 bases matching TRBD2. V was clipped by 2 bases and J by 5 bases; unmatched bases: 12. Germline loops: CDR1 SNHLY, CDR2 FYNNEI. The CDR3 is made up of 16 amino acids. The CDR3 reads CASSELEGGPTDEQYF. The CDR3 coding sequence is TGTGCCAGCAGTGAATTGGAGGGAGGGCCAACGGACGAGCAGTACTTC.

This rearrangement joins TRBV6-4 to TRBJ2-2; 8 bases agree with TRBD2. There are 14 residues in the CDR3. The V gene's germline CDR1 is MRHNA and CDR2 SNTAGT. Trimming cost V 0 bases and J 13 bases; bases outside gene matches: 7. This CDR3 is CASSDSAASGLLFF. CDR3 nucleotide sequence: TGTGCCAGCAGTGACTCGGCGGCTAGCGGGTTGCTGTTTTTT.

The J gene is TRBJ2-1, the V gene TRBV7-3, with a weak D call TRBD2 (6 bases). Trimming removed 3 bases at V and 4 bases at J, with 13 bases between. Germline V CDR1 and CDR2: SGHTA, FQGTGA. The CDR3 sequence is 15 residues long. This chain's CDR3 is CASSFGRGLYNEQFF. CDR3 coding DNA: TGTGCCAGCAGCTTCGGTAGGGGACTTTACAATGAGCAGTTCTTC.

V usage is TRBV4-2 and J usage is TRBJ1-1; possibly TRBD1 for D (6 bases). From germline, CDR1 is LGHNA and CDR2 YNFKEQ. Trimming took 0 bases from V and 5 from J, leaving 13 bases between them. There are 15 residues in the CDR3. Here the CDR3 reads CASSQETTGLTEAFF. DNA of the CDR3: TGTGCCAGCAGCCAAGAAACAACAGGGCTTACTGAAGCTTTCTTT.

The chain combines TRBV29-1 with TRBJ2-3; D remains ambiguous. Germline V gene sequence: CDR1 SQVTM, CDR2 ANQGSEA. V lost 1 base to trimming and J lost 8 bases, with 13 bases between them. The CDR3 is 13 residues long. CDR3: CSVEAPLSGTQYF. CDR3 nucleotides: TGCAGCGTTGAAGCCCCCTTGTCGGGTACGCAGTATTTT.

This chain links TRBV5-1 with TRBJ2-5; TRBD2 matches 7 bases. CDR1 SGHRS and CDR2 YFSETQ come from the germline V gene. Germline trimming cut 3 bases from V and 5 bases from J; bases unmatched to any gene: 1. The CDR3 extends over 12 amino acids. CDR3 nucleotide sequence: TGCGCCAGCAGCTGGGAGGGGGAGACCCAGTACTTC. It specifies CASSWEGETQYF.

The count of this clone is one. The chain joins TRBV5-1 to TRBJ1-3, with D unclear. With 0 bases removed from V and 0 bases from J, the gap between germline ends came to 10 bases. The CDR3 is 16 residues long. Germline lookup yields CDR1 SGHRS and CDR2 YFSETQ. The CDR3 loop is CASSLEGRGSGNTIYF. The CDR3 nucleotides read TGCGCCAGCAGCTTGGAAGGACGGGGCTCTGGAAACACCATATATTTT.

The chain combines TRBV9 with TRBJ1-4; 9 positions match TRBD1. Germline V gives CDR1 SGDLS, CDR2 YYNGEE. The CDR3 consists of 15 residues. J gave up 7 bases and V 3 bases, and 7 bases lay outside the gene matches. CDR3 coding DNA: TGTGCCAGCAGCGCCTTGACAGGGGGGTTTGAAAAACTGTTTTTT. Its protein is CASSALTGGFEKLFF.

The rearrangement uses TRBV3-1 (or the pseudogene TRBV3-2) and TRBJ2-2, with a weak D call TRBD1 (6 bases). Trimming took 0 bases from V and 6 from J, leaving 17 bases between them. The length of the CDR3 is 17 residues. CDR1 LGHDT and CDR2 YNNKEL come from the germline V gene (reference sequence). Here the CDR3 DNA reads TGTGCCAGCAGCCAAGATGGGTTGCAGGGGATCTCCGGGGAGCTGTTTTTT. It yields the protein CASSQDGLQGISGELFF.

The chain uses TRBV7-9 and TRBJ1-4, with 7 bases fitting TRBD1. CDR1 is SEHNR and CDR2 is FQNEAQ in the germline V gene (reference sequence). V was clipped by 1 base and J by 3 bases; unmatched bases: 5. CDR3 length: 16 residues. CDR3 DNA: TGTGCCAGCAGCTTAGGGTTTGGGACAGCTAATGAAAAACTGTTTTTT. As protein: CASSLGFGTANEKLFF. Filled out from reference TRBV7-9 and TRBJ1-4, the complete variable domain reads DTGVSQNPRHKITKRGQNVTFRCDPISEHNRLYWYRQTLGQGPEFLTYFQNEAQLEKSRLLSDRFSAERPKGSFSTLEIQRTEQGDSAMYLCASSLGFGTANEKLFFGSGTQLSVL.